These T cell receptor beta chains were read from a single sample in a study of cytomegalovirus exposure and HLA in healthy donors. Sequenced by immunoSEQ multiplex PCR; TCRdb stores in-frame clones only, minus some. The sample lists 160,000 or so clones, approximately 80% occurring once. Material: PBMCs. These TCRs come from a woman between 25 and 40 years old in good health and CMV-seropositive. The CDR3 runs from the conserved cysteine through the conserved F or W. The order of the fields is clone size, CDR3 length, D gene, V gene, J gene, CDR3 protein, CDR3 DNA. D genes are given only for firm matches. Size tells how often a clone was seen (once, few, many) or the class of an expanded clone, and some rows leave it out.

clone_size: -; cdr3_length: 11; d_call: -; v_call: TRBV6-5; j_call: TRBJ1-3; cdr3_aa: CASSDRKLRYF; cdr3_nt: TGTGCCAGCAGTGATCGAAAACTGAGGTATTTT
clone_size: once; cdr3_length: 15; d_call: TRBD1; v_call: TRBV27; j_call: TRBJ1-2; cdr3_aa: CATSRDSIDNYGYTF; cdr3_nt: TGTGCCACCTCCCGGGACAGTATAGACAACTATGGCTACACCTTC
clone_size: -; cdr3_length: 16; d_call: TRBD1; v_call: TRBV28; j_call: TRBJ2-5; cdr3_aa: CASTPGQGKGQETQYF; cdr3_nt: TGTGCCAGCACCCCGGGACAGGGAAAGGGCCAAGAGACCCAGTACTTC
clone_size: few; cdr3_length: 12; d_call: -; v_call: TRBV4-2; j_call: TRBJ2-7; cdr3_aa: CASSQNSNEQYF; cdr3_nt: TGTGCCAGCAGCCAAAATTCCAACGAGCAGTACTTC
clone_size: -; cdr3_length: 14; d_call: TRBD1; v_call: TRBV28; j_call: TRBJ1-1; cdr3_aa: CASAAGTGNTEAFF; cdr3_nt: TGTGCCAGCGCCGCCGGGACAGGGAACACTGAAGCTTTCTTT
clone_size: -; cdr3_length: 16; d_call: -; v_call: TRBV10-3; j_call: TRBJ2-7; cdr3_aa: CAISESGQGWNYEQYF; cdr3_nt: TGTGCCATCAGTGAGTCGGGTCAGGGGTGGAACTACGAGCAGTACTTC
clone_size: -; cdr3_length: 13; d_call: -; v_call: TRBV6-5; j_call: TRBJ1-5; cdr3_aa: CASSTGRGQPQHF; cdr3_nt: TGTGCCAGCAGTACGGGGAGGGGCCAGCCCCAGCATTTT
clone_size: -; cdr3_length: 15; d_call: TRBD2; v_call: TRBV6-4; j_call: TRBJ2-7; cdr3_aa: CASSKDAGGAYEQYF; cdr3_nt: TGTGCCAGCAGTAAAGACGCTGGGGGGGCCTACGAGCAGTACTTC
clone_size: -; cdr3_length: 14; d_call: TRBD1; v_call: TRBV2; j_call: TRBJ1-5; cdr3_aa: CASSGDSSNQPQHF; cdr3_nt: TGTGCCAGCAGTGGGGACAGTAGCAATCAGCCCCAGCATTTT
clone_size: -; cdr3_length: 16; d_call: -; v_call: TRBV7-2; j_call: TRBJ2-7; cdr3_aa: CASSFRTGRGFYEQYF; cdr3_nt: TGTGCCAGCAGCTTCCGGACAGGGAGGGGATTCTACGAGCAGTACTTC
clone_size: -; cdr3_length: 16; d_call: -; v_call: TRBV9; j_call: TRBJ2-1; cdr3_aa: CASSVGGDQKGNEQFF; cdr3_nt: TGTGCCAGCAGCGTGGGCGGGGACCAAAAGGGGAATGAGCAGTTCTTC
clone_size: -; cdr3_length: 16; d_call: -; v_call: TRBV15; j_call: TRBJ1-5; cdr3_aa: CATSLGRERSDQPQHF; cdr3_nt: TGTGCCACCAGCTTAGGAAGAGAACGGAGTGATCAGCCCCAGCATTTT
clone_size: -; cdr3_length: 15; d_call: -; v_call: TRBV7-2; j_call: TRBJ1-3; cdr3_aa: CASSLGPSSGNTIYF; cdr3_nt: TGTGCCAGCAGCCTCGGTCCGAGCTCTGGAAACACCATATATTTT
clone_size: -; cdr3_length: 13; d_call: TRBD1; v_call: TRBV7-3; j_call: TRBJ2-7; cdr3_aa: CASSPGQGHEQYF; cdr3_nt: TGTGCCAGCAGCCCTGGACAGGGCCACGAGCAGTACTTC
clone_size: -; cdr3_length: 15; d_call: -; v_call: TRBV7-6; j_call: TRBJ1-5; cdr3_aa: CASSLQTGVDQPQHF; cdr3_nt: TGTGCCAGCAGCTTACAGACAGGTGTCGATCAGCCCCAGCATTTT
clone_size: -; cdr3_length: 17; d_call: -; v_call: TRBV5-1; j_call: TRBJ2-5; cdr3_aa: CASSLATVGGGQETQYF; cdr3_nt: TGCGCCAGCAGCTTGGCCACAGTTGGGGGCGGGCAAGAGACCCAGTACTTC
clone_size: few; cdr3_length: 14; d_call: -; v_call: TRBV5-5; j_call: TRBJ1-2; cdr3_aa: CASSWWTEGYGYTF; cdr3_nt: TGTGCCAGCAGCTGGTGGACAGAAGGCTATGGCTACACCTTC
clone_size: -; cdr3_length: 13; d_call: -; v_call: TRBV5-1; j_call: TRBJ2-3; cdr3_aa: CASSLGQLDTQYF; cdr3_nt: TGCGCCAGCAGCTTGGGACAGTTAGATACGCAGTATTTT
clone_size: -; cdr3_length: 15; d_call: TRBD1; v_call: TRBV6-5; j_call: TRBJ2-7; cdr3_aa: CASSVQTGGYYEQYF; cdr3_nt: TGTGCCAGCAGTGTTCAGACAGGGGGCTACTACGAGCAGTACTTC
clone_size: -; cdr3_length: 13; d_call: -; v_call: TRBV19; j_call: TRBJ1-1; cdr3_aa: CASSILQGTEAFF; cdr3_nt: TGTGCCAGTAGTATCCTTCAGGGCACTGAAGCTTTCTTT
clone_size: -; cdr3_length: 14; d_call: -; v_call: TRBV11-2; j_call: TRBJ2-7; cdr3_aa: CASSLSFWGLEQYF; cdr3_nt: TGTGCCAGCAGCTTAAGTTTTTGGGGGCTCGAGCAGTACTTC
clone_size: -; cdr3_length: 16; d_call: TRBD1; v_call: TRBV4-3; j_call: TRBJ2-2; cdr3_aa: CASSVDRGRGSGELFF; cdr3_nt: TGCGCCAGCAGTGTTGACAGGGGGCGGGGGTCCGGGGAGCTGTTTTTT
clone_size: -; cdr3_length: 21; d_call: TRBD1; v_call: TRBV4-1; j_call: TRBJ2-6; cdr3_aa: CASSQYYRGANLYSGANVLTF; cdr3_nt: TGCGCCAGCAGCCAGTATTACAGGGGCGCGAACTTATATTCTGGGGCCAACGTCCTGACTTTC
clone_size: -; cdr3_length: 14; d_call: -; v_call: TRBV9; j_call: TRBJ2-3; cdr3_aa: CASSAGGETDTQYF; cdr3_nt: TGTGCCAGCAGCGCGGGGGGCGAAACAGATACGCAGTATTTT
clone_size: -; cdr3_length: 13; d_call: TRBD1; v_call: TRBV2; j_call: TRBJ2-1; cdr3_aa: CANTGTGGNEQFF; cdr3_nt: TGTGCCAACACCGGGACAGGGGGAAATGAGCAGTTCTTC
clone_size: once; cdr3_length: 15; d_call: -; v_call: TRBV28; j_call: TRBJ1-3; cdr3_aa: CASSLSLASGNTIYF; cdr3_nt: TGTGCCAGCAGTTTGAGCCTTGCTTCTGGAAACACCATATATTTT
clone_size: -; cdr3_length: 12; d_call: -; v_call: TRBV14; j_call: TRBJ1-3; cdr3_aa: CASSHTGATIYF; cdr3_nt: TGTGCCAGCAGCCACACTGGGGCTACCATATATTTT
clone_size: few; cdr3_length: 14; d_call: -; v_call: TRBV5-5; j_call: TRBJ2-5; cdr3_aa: CASSRSQGWETQYF; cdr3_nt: TGTGCCAGCAGCCGCTCACAGGGATGGGAGACCCAGTACTTC
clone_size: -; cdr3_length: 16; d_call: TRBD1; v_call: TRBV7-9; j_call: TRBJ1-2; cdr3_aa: CASSSGTGGSEYGYTF; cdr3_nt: TGTGCCAGCAGCTCCGGGACAGGGGGCTCGGAGTATGGCTACACCTTC
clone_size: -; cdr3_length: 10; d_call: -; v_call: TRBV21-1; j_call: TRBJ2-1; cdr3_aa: CARGTYLQFF; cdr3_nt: TGTGCCAGAGGGACATACCTACAGTTCTTC
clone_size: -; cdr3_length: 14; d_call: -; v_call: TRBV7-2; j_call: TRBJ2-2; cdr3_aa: CASSLGQYTGELFF; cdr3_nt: TGTGCCAGCAGCTTAGGACAGTACACCGGGGAGCTGTTTTTT
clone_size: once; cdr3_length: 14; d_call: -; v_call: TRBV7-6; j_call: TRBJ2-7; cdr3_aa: CASSLGGVNYEQYF; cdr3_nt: TGTGCCAGCAGCTTAGGAGGAGTCAACTACGAGCAGTACTTC
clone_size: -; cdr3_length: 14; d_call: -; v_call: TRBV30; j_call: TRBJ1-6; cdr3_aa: CAWSVSRYNSPLHF; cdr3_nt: TGTGCCTGGAGTGTATCCAGATATAATTCACCCCTCCACTTT
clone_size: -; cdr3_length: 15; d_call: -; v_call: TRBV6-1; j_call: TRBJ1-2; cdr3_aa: CASSEALTPTYGYTF; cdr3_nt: TGTGCCAGCAGTGAAGCGCTAACCCCTACTTATGGCTACACCTTC
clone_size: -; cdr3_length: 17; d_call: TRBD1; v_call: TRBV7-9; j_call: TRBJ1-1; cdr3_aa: CASSPHTGGMGGTEAFF; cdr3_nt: TGTGCCAGCAGCCCCCATACAGGGGGCATGGGGGGGACTGAAGCTTTCTTT
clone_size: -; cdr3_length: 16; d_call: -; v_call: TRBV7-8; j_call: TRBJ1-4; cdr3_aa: CASSYNPWAGREKLFF; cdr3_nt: TGTGCCAGCAGCTATAACCCATGGGCAGGGAGGGAAAAACTGTTTTTT
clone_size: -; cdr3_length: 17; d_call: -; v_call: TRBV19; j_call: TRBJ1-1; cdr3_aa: CASRGGPVMPMNTEAFF; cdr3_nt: TGTGCCAGTAGGGGGGGTCCGGTCATGCCTATGAACACTGAAGCTTTCTTT
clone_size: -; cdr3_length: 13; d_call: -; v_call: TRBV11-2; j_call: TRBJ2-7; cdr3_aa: CASSSTQTYEQYF; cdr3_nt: TGTGCCAGCAGCTCGACACAAACCTACGAGCAGTACTTC
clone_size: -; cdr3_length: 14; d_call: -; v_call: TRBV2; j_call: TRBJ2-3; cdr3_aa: CASSVQAGPDTQYF; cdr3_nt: TGTGCCAGCAGTGTACAGGCCGGCCCCGATACGCAGTATTTT
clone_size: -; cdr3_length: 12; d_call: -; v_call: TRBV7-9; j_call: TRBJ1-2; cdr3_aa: CSSSFLSDGYTF; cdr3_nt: TGTTCCAGCAGCTTTTTATCTGATGGCTACACCTTC
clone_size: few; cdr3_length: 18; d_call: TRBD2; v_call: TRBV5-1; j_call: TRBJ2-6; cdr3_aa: CASSLLAGGTSGANVLTF; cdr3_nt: TGCGCCAGCAGCTTACTAGCGGGGGGGACCTCTGGGGCCAACGTCCTGACTTTC
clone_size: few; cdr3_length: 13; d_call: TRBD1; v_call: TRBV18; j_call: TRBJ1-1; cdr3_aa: CASSPPGRQGAFF; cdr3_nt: TGTGCCAGCTCACCACCGGGCCGACAGGGAGCTTTCTTT
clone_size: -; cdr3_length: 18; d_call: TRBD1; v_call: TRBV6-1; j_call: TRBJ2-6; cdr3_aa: CASSARTGRRSGANVLTF; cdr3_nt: TGTGCCAGCAGTGCTCGGACAGGCCGTAGGTCTGGGGCCAACGTCCTGACTTTC
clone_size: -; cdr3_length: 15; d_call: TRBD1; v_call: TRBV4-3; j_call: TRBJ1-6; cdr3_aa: CASSRNSTGNSPLHF; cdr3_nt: TGCGCCAGCAGCCGGAACTCGACAGGGAATTCACCCCTCCACTTT
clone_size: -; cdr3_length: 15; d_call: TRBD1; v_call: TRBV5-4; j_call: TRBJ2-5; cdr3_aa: CASSSLQGARETQYF; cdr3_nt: TGTGCCAGCAGCTCGTTACAGGGGGCACGGGAGACCCAGTACTTC
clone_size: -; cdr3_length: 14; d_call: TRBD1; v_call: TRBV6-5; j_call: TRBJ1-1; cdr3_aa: CASSAGQQNTEAFF; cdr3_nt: TGTGCCAGCAGTGCGGGACAGCAGAACACTGAAGCTTTCTTT
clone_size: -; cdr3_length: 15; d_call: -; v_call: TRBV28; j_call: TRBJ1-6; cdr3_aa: CASSLKGSGRSPLHF; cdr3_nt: TGTGCCAGCAGTTTAAAGGGGTCAGGGAGGTCACCCCTCCACTTT
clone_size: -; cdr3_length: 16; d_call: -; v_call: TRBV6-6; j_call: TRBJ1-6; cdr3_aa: CASSYPGASYNSPLHF; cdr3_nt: TGTGCCAGCAGTTACCCAGGGGCATCCTATAATTCACCCCTCCACTTT
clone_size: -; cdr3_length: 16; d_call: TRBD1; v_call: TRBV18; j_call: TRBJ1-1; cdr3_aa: CASSPYRGQGGGEAFF; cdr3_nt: TGTGCCAGCTCACCTTACAGGGGGCAAGGAGGAGGTGAAGCTTTCTTT
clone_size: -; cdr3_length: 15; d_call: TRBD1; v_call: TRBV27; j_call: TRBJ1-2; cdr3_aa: CASSPQGAKGYGYTF; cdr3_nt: TGTGCCAGCAGTCCACAGGGGGCTAAAGGCTATGGCTACACCTTC
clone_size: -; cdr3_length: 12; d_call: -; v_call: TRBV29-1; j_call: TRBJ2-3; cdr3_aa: CSVSRTADTQYF; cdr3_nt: TGCAGCGTTTCTCGGACAGCTGATACGCAGTATTTT
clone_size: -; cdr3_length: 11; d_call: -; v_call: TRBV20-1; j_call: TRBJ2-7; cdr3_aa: CSASYLYEQYF; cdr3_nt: TGCAGTGCTAGTTATCTCTACGAGCAGTACTTC